The T cell receptor beta chain under discussion was sequenced for a study of blood T cell repertoires in COVID-19 (dated by TCRdb to about 2020). In terms of the full investigation: The collaborator samples originated in the United States, Italy and Spain and spanned the acute and convalescent phases of COVID-19. The prospective study material was composed of cDNA or gDNA derived from T cells, B-cell-depleted T cells, or PBMCs. Subjects who had been exposed to COVID-19, were actively infected with it, or had recovered from it provided the deeply sampled blood TCRbeta repertoires that made up the dataset. The repertoires were made available in a free public database intended to serve as a resource for research on the immune response to SARS-CoV-2. Samples came from the ongoing ImmuneRACE study (first 160 participants) plus 1,254 subjects from 6 global collaborators. Nearly every sample came with metadata listing a de-identified subject ID, COVID-19 status, age in years and sex. Where available, HLA class I and class II types were obtained from metadata supplied by the sample provider rather than from assay-based typing.

Collaborating institutions collected whole blood in K2EDTA tubes following their own protocols. For TCRbeta analysis, collaborators shipped samples as frozen whole blood, isolated PBMCs, or DNA extracted from either of those sample types. The study at large found these results: The quantity of clinical and demographic metadata differed by source and by participant and was supplied without curation.

Turning to this clone: The antigen it recognizes is unknown. It has no much larger one-base neighbor in the sample; base qualities were not kept.

TCRbeta CDR3 regions were amplified from genomic DNA using the immunoSEQ Assay, a bias-controlled multiplex PCR. The study's own analysis went as follows. Within the assay, amplification of reference gene primers was used to estimate how many nucleated cells each sample contained. Sequence reads were collapsed and filtered to measure the absolute abundance of every unique TCRbeta CDR3 rearrangement. For each sample, productive Simpson clonality was calculated by taking the square root of Simpson's diversity index across productive rearrangements. This immuneACCESS table, as held by TCRdb, lists in-frame sequences with V and J called but not all clones. Of the missing ones, under half trace to an unresolved V gene in checked studies; the others have no known cause. V and J calls and clone size come straight from that table; D and trimming were deduced from the DNA. Within this sample are around 200,000 clones, with 75% to 90% of them counted one time only. Around 5.4% of the sample lies in the top ten.

Reading the germline V gene (reference sequence) gives CDR1 SEHNR and CDR2 FQNEAQ. V trim: 5 bases; J trim: 4 bases; unmatched bases: 17. Inclusive of the bounding cysteine and phenylalanine, the CDR3 is 18 residues long. The only DNA kept is the CDR3, 54 bases in frame from the first base. The chain links TRBV7-9 with TRBJ2-1, with 7 middle bases fitting TRBD2. The sequencing sample was made of peripheral blood. The TCR comes from a human donor in a cohort sampled during active COVID-19. The DNA is TGTGCCAGCAGCCCGGGGGACCGGGACTACCTCCATTACAATGAGCAGTTCTTC. Translated, it reads CASSPGDRDYLHYNEQFF.